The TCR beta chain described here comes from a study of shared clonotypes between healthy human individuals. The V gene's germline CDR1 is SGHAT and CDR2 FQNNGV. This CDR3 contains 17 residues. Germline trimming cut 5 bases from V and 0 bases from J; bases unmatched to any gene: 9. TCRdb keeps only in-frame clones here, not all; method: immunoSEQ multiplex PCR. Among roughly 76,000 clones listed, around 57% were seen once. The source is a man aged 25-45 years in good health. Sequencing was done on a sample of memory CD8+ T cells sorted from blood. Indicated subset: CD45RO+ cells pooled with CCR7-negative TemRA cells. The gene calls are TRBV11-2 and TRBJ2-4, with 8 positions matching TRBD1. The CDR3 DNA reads TGTGCCAGCAGCACCCAGGGGGCTGGTATAGCCAAAAACATTCAGTACTTC. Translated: CASSTQGAGIAKNIQYF.